This T cell receptor beta chain was profiled in a study of vaccination and CD4 T cells after COVID-19. In the case of this clonotype: Its specificity is not known.

The CDR3 is 18 residues long. The germline gives CDR1 SGHNT, CDR2 YENEEA. Trimming shortened V by 3 bases and J by 2 bases, and 22 bases separated the two germline ends. Treatment: approximately 10-day PBMC culture with coronavirus spike peptide pools or control peptides (ViraFEST assay). TCR sequencing followed the expansion of antigen-specific T cells with peptide pools in ViraFEST. With the Oncomine TCR Beta short-read assay, DNA from cultured CD4+ T cells was sequenced. One entry per CDR3 protein, called by TCRdb with MiXCR from the PCR reads. Among some 20,000 distinct CDR3 sequences listed, 40% were seen once.

The input for sequencing was CD4+ T cells from blood, cultured in vitro, taken after SARS-CoV-2 vaccination. The TCR originated in a human donor who had recovered from COVID-19. This sequence joins TRBV11-3 and TRBJ2-5; D is possibly TRBD1 or TRBD2 (7 bases each). The chain's CDR3 is CASSFRGSGRGPQETQYF. The CDR3 DNA sequence: TGTGCCAGCAGCTTCCGGGGCTCGGGGAGGGGGCCGCAAGAGACCCAGTACTTC. The full variable domain, with the rest looked up from reference TRBV11-3 and TRBJ2-5, is EAGVVQSPRYKIIEKKQPVAFWCNPISGHNTLYWYLQNLGQGPELLIRYENEEAVDDSQLPKDRFSAERLKGVDSTLKIQPAELGDSAVYLCASSFRGSGRGPQETQYFGPGTRLLVL.